Listed below are T cell receptor beta chains from one sample, sequenced in a study of cytomegalovirus exposure and HLA in healthy donors. The table came from immunoSEQ multiplex PCR; TCRdb's copy has only in-frame clones and leaves some out. The data contain about 150,000 clones, around 75% of them seen just once; the ten biggest clones take up around 1.5%. The source material was PBMCs. The receptors come from a man aged 18 to 30 in good health and CMV-seronegative. The CDR3 runs from the conserved cysteine through the conserved F or W. A D gene is named only where the DNA matches it firmly. Clone size is shown for a subset of rows, as once, few, many or a class of expanded clone.

TRBV7-9	TRBJ2-5	NA	NA	TGTGCCAGCAGCTTCGGCGTCAGGGAGACCCAGTACTTC	CASSFGVRETQYF
TRBV15	TRBJ1-3	NA	NA	TGTGCCACCAGCAGAGTTCAGGCTCAACGAAACACCATATATTTT	CATSRVQAQRNTIYF
TRBV5-6	TRBJ2-2	NA	NA	TGTGCCAGCAGCCGGCGCCCTAGGAACACCGGGGAGCTGTTTTTT	CASSRRPRNTGELFF
TRBV5-4	TRBJ2-7	NA	TRBD2	TGTGCCAGCAGCTCAGTAGGGACTAGCGGGAGCCTGTTCTACGAGCAGTACTTC	CASSSVGTSGSLFYEQYF
TRBV28	TRBJ2-5	few	NA	TGTGCCAGCAAACAGGGTGGGGAGACCCAGTACTTC	CASKQGGETQYF
TRBV5-1	TRBJ2-1	NA	TRBD2	TGCGCCAGCAGCCAAATAGCGGGAGAGAGAAATGAGCAGTTCTTC	CASSQIAGERNEQFF
TRBV2	TRBJ1-4	NA	TRBD1	TGTGCCAGCAGCGGGACAGACGGAAAACTGTTTTTT	CASSGTDGKLFF
TRBV7-8	TRBJ1-1	once	NA	TGTGCCAGCAGCCCCCTGGTAGGAGAGGATTTTGAAGCTTTCTTT	CASSPLVGEDFEAFF
TRBV29-1	TRBJ2-5	once	NA	TGCAGCTTTCCCGCCTCCGCCGGGACTTTGGGTGGGACCCAGTACTTC	CSFPASAGTLGGTQYF
TRBV9	TRBJ2-1	NA	TRBD2	TGTGCCAGCAGCGCCATGACTAGCGGGAGGGGTGAGCAGTTCTTC	CASSAMTSGRGEQFF
TRBV5-5	TRBJ2-7	once	TRBD1	TGTGCCAGCAGCTTCCTAACAGGGGGCAAAGAGCAGTACTTC	CASSFLTGGKEQYF
TRBV9	TRBJ2-5	NA	NA	TGTGCCAGCAGCGTAGGGGACAATGGCGGGGAGACCCAGTACTTC	CASSVGDNGGETQYF
TRBV7-9	TRBJ2-7	NA	NA	TGTGCCAGCAGCCCGAACCGGGGCAGGGACACTGGATTTTCCTACGAGCAGTACTTC	CASSPNRGRDTGFSYEQYF
TRBV20-1	TRBJ1-2	NA	TRBD1	TGCAGTGCCAGGGGGACTTATGGCTACACCTTC	CSARGTYGYTF
TRBV2	TRBJ2-5	NA	NA	TGTGCCGGTCAAGGGACGGGACCTGGGGGGGAGACCCAGTACTTC	CAGQGTGPGGETQYF
TRBV27	TRBJ2-7	NA	TRBD2	TGTGCCAGCAAGCGGGACCTTTTAGGGGAGCAGTACTTC	CASKRDLLGEQYF
TRBV4-3	TRBJ2-5	NA	TRBD2	TGCGCCAGCAGCGCGGTAGCGGGGGACCAAGAGACCCAGTACTTC	CASSAVAGDQETQYF
TRBV6-6	TRBJ1-1	NA	NA	TGTGCCAGCAGTTACGGGGACAAAATGAACACTGAAGCTTTCTTT	CASSYGDKMNTEAFF
TRBV19	TRBJ2-7	NA	TRBD2	TGTGCCAGTAGTCCATTTACGAGGACTAGCGTATCCTACGAGCAGTACTTC	CASSPFTRTSVSYEQYF
TRBV7-9	TRBJ2-5	NA	NA	TGTGCCAGCAGCCTGAGCTACAACAGGGAAGAGACCCAGTACTTC	CASSLSYNREETQYF
TRBV2	TRBJ2-3	NA	TRBD2	TGTGCCAGCAGGGGACTAGCGGGAGCAGATACGCAGTATTTT	CASRGLAGADTQYF
TRBV2	TRBJ2-7	NA	TRBD1	TGTGCCAGCGCCGGGACAGGGGAGGACGAGCAGTACTTC	CASAGTGEDEQYF